This TCR beta chain was captured in a study (dated by TCRdb to 2014 to 2015). Some background on the complete study: Whether tumor-infiltrating Tregs in breast cancer are recruited from blood Tregs or converted in situ from other CD4+ T cell subsets was tested.

The full study reports these points: In terms of TCR gene usage, tumor memory CD4+ T cells clustered together with blood and lymph node memory CD4+ cells, as well as with lymph node naive CD4+ cells. Rather than covering whole repertoires, validation in the larger cohort was restricted to a single TCR beta V-J rearrangement. The greatest overlap of tumor-infiltrating Treg TCR alpha and beta sequences was observed with tumor naive CD4+ T cells, followed by blood naive CD4+ T cells.

Amplification of full-length TCR variable regions was done by 5' RACE PCR using constant-region reverse primers, and this step was followed by semi-nested PCR with Nested Universal Primer A. Using the ReliaPrep RNA Cell Miniprep System, total RNA was extracted, and the SMARTer RACE 5'/3' Kit was then used to reverse transcribe the RNA into 5'RACE-ready cDNA. Full-length TCR alpha and beta libraries were barcoded with multiplex adaptors and sequenced on an Illumina MiSeq. The study's processing was this. For each of nine subset-tissue groups, sequencing data from the five patients were pooled, and the groups were compared by unsupervised clustering of TCR gene usage. Repertoire similarity was calculated with the Morisita-Horn index, weighting shared sequences by their contribution to each repertoire. TCRdb passed the public sequencing reads through fastp at Q25 and MiXCR, retaining productive beta sequences. Entries that share a CDR3 protein sequence are merged under the most common genes and DNA. The V and J calls were not made by the authors but by TCRdb's processing. Recorded for this sample are 30,000 or so distinct CDR3 sequences; roughly 30% of them occurred a single time. The ten most abundant clones make up around 2.3% of the sample.

CD4+CD25+CD127-/low cells were isolated as Tregs. Tregs, naive and memory CD4+ T cells from tumor, blood and ipsilateral draining lymph nodes of a handful of breast cancer patients underwent full-length TCR alpha and beta sequencing. Tumor tissue and lymph nodes from ipsilateral axillary dissection were perfused with PBS, minced and digested with collagenase I and hyaluronidase. A purity exceeding 90% was confirmed by FACS for the sorted cell populations. The CDR1 and CDR2 encoded by the germline V gene are SGDLS and YYNGEE. V loses 1 base of germline sequence and J loses 0 bases, and the interval between the two ends is 10 bases. The CDR3 measures 15 amino acids from cysteine to phenylalanine. The DNA shown is the 45-base CDR3, in frame from base 1. This clonotype is a singleton in its sample. The antigen it recognizes is unknown. A single base separates this from a much larger clone, so it may be a read error.

This TCR was recovered from a female donor with breast cancer. The source material was tumor-infiltrating Tregs sorted from the breast tumor. This chain is built from TRBV9 and TRBJ1-2; the D gene lacks a confident call. The nucleotide sequence reads as follows: TGTGCCAGCAGCGTACTAGCTCAGACTAACTATGGCTACACCTTC. It encodes CASSVLAQTNYGYTF. The reference TRBV9 and TRBJ1-2 proteins fill in what lies around the CDR3, so the full variable domain reads DSGVTQTPKHLITATGQRVTLRCSPRSGDLSVYWYQQSLDQGLQFLIQYYNGEERAKGNILERFSAQQFPDLHSELNLSSLELGDSALYFCASSVLAQTNYGYTFGSGTRLTVV.